This TCR beta chain was recovered during a study of T cells after posttransplantation cyclophosphamide. Findings of the study overall: Donor CD8+ memory clones often dominated recipient blood repertoires at later times. Tissue-infiltrating T cells from skin or gut overlapped little with blood T cells. Recipient CMV seropositivity and CMV reactivation strongly tracked TRB clonality.

The germline gives CDR1 SGHTA, CDR2 FQGNSA. The V and J ends lost 3 bases and 3 bases, in that order; junction bases with no gene match: 1. This CDR3 has 14 amino acids. About this clone: Antigen specificity is unknown.

Cells defined as naive were viable CD3+CD4+ or CD3+CD8+ and CCR7+CD45RA+CD45RO-CD95-CD27+CD28+. The related graft donor's blood sample was taken on the day of bone marrow donation. Clones were read by immunoSEQ multiplex PCR, and TCRdb kept only the in-frame ones, dropping some. This table holds some 20,000 clones, about 97% found once. The chain employs TRBV7-2 and TRBJ1-1, with 10 bases matching TRBD1. This sequence originates from a man between 45 and 60 years old in good health, CMV-negative, and a related stem cell transplant donor. The sample taken for sequencing was naive CD4+ T cells sorted from PBMCs. CDR3 DNA sequence: TGTGCCAGCAGCTTCGGGACAGGGGACACTGAAGCTTTCTTT. Its translation is CASSFGTGDTEAFF.